Listed below are T cell receptor beta chains from one sample, sequenced in a study of shared clonotypes between healthy human individuals. Some clones are missing from TCRdb's copy, which holds only in-frame ones; the method was immunoSEQ multiplex PCR. This table holds approximately 1.5 million clones, around 98.5% found once. Sequenced material: naive CD4+ T cells sorted from blood. These receptors all stem from a young man in good health. Each CDR3 is given with its conserved first and last residue. Each record gives: clone size, D gene, V gene, J gene, CDR3 protein, CDR3 DNA. A D gene is named only where the DNA matches it firmly. Clone size is shown for a subset of rows, as once, few, many or a class of expanded clone.

NA	NA	TRBV4-1	TRBJ2-3	CASSQVGLYTDTQYF	TGCGCCAGCAGCCAAGTGGGGCTATACACAGATACGCAGTATTTT
NA	NA	TRBV7-2	TRBJ1-2	CASSFKVRGGYTF	TGTGCCAGCAGCTTTAAGGTTCGTGGTGGCTACACCTTC
NA	TRBD2	TRBV11-2	TRBJ2-7	CASSSISGRLHEQYF	TGTGCCAGCAGCTCCATTAGCGGGAGGCTCCACGAGCAGTACTTC
NA	NA	TRBV7-2	TRBJ1-2	CASSLAFAQGSNYGYTF	TGTGCCAGCAGCTTAGCGTTTGCACAGGGATCTAACTATGGCTACACCTTC
once	NA	TRBV28	TRBJ1-5	CASSPQQGNGNQPQHF	TGTGCCAGCAGTCCCCAACAGGGAAATGGCAATCAGCCCCAGCATTTT
NA	NA	TRBV5-8	TRBJ2-7	CASSRGHSYEQYF	TGTGCCAGCAGCCGGGGACATTCCTACGAGCAGTACTTC
NA	TRBD2	TRBV7-8	TRBJ2-7	CASSQLAGDGEQYF	TGTGCCAGCAGCCAACTAGCGGGAGACGGGGAGCAGTACTTC
NA	NA	TRBV7-7	TRBJ2-7	CASSLFQSYEQYF	TGTGCTAGCAGCTTATTTCAGAGCTACGAGCAGTACTTC
once	NA	TRBV7-6	TRBJ2-7	CASSSVGVPTYEQYF	TGTGCCAGCAGCTCAGTAGGTGTCCCCACCTACGAGCAGTACTTC
NA	NA	TRBV10-2	TRBJ2-2	CASSLLGFGELFF	TGCGCCAGCAGTCTGCTAGGGTTCGGGGAGCTGTTTTTT
NA	NA	TRBV15	TRBJ2-1	CATSRGMGYNEQFF	TGTGCCACCAGCAGAGGCATGGGTTACAATGAGCAGTTCTTC
NA	TRBD1	TRBV5-1	TRBJ1-5	CASGDRDNQPQHF	TGCGCCAGCGGGGACAGGGATAATCAGCCCCAGCATTTT
NA	TRBD2	TRBV28	TRBJ2-7	CASSSPSGRRRGYEQYF	TGTGCCAGCAGTTCACCAAGCGGGAGGCGACGTGGCTACGAGCAGTACTTC
NA	NA	TRBV6-5	TRBJ1-2	CASRSGGTGGYTF	TGTGCCAGCAGGTCCGGGGGCACAGGTGGCTACACCTTC
NA	TRBD1	TRBV5-6	TRBJ1-5	CASSLTGGGFSNQPQHF	TGTGCCAGCAGCTTGACAGGGGGCGGATTTAGCAATCAGCCCCAGCATTTT
NA	NA	TRBV25-1	TRBJ2-7	CASKDDNQFQYF	TGTGCCAGCAAGGACGACAATCAGTTCCAGTACTTC
NA	NA	TRBV5-1	TRBJ1-1	CASSYRDGDTEAFF	TGCGCCAGCAGCTACCGGGATGGGGACACTGAAGCTTTCTTT
NA	TRBD1	TRBV6-1	TRBJ1-5	CASILTGAYNQPQHF	TGTGCCAGCATCTTGACAGGGGCCTATAATCAGCCCCAGCATTTT
NA	TRBD2	TRBV14	TRBJ2-3	CASSQGPRSGRSSTDTQYF	TGTGCCAGCAGCCAAGGTCCCCGGAGCGGGAGGAGTTCCACAGATACGCAGTATTTT
NA	NA	TRBV4-2	TRBJ2-7	CASSQIGDSYEQYF	TGTGCCAGCAGCCAGATAGGGGACTCCTACGAGCAGTACTTC
NA	NA	TRBV7-2	TRBJ2-7	CASSLLTFGDYEQYF	TGTGCCAGCAGCTTATTAACCTTCGGGGACTACGAGCAGTACTTC
NA	NA	TRBV2	TRBJ2-4	CASRPQGGIQYF	TGTGCCAGCAGACCTCAGGGAGGCATTCAGTACTTC
NA	NA	TRBV20-1	TRBJ1-2	CSAGSNGGYTF	TGCAGTGCTGGGTCAAACGGGGGCTACACCTTC
NA	TRBD1	TRBV19	TRBJ1-2	CASSRTGTVVGYTF	TGTGCCAGTAGCAGAACCGGGACAGTTGTGGGCTACACCTTC
NA	NA	TRBV7-9	TRBJ2-7	CASSSVPGRGIYEQYF	NA
NA	NA	TRBV25-1	TRBJ2-7	CASSGQPPGRQYF	TGTGCCAGCAGTGGCCAACCCCCGGGACGACAGTACTTC
once	TRBD1	TRBV5-4	TRBJ1-1	CASSSQGAFFEAFF	TGTGCCAGCAGCTCACAGGGGGCGTTTTTTGAAGCTTTCTTT
NA	NA	TRBV5-8	TRBJ1-2	CASSLGEGGYTF	TGTGCCAGCAGCCTGGGCGAGGGAGGCTACACCTTC
NA	TRBD1	TRBV11-2	TRBJ1-5	CASSPGTGDNQPQHF	TGTGCCAGCAGCCCCGGGACAGGTGACAATCAGCCCCAGCATTTT
NA	NA	TRBV7-8	TRBJ2-3	CASSLGPSSVTDTQYF	TGTGCCAGCAGCTTAGGCCCCTCTAGCGTCACAGATACGCAGTATTTT
once	NA	TRBV6-6	TRBJ2-7	CASSLGATYEQYF	TGTGCCAGCTCCTTAGGGGCTACCTACGAGCAGTACTTC
NA	NA	TRBV28	TRBJ2-1	CASSRQEINEQFF	TGTGCCAGCAGTCGACAGGAAATCAATGAGCAGTTCTTC
NA	NA	TRBV11-3	TRBJ2-1	CASSLAGSYNEQFF	TGTGCCAGCAGCTTAGCGGGCTCCTACAATGAGCAGTTCTTC
once	NA	TRBV28	TRBJ1-5	CASKADVGNQPQHF	TGTGCCAGCAAGGCAGACGTGGGGAATCAGCCCCAGCATTTT
NA	TRBD1	TRBV18	TRBJ1-5	CASSPIGQGANQPQHF	TGTGCCAGCTCACCCATCGGACAGGGGGCAAATCAGCCCCAGCATTTT
NA	NA	TRBV19	TRBJ2-5	CASSIALSGEETQYF	TGTGCCAGTAGTATAGCGCTCTCCGGGGAAGAGACCCAGTACTTC
NA	TRBD1	TRBV5-1	TRBJ1-2	CASSRDRGQDGYTF	TGCGCCAGCAGCCGGGACAGGGGACAGGATGGCTACACCTTC
NA	NA	TRBV18	TRBJ1-3	CASSPQTLISGNTIYF	TGTGCCAGCTCACCCCAGACACTTATCTCTGGAAACACCATATATTTT
once	TRBD2	TRBV7-9	TRBJ2-3	CASRPPAGTTTDTQYF	TGTGCCAGCAGACCCCCAGCGGGAACCACCACAGATACGCAGTATTTT
NA	TRBD1	TRBV28	TRBJ2-7	CASSLGTGGLYEQYF	TGTGCCAGCAGTTTAGGGACAGGGGGCCTCTACGAGCAGTACTTC
NA	NA	TRBV5-4	TRBJ1-3	CASSAFSGNTIYF	TGTGCCAGTTCAGCGTTCTCTGGAAACACCATATATTTT
once	TRBD2	TRBV7-7	TRBJ2-1	CASSSGLENEQFF	TGTGCTAGCAGCTCGGGACTAGAGAATGAGCAGTTCTTC